Below, one TCR beta chain is given with its context. Measured with immunoSEQ multiplex PCR; TCRdb has only the in-frame clones, and not every one. The sample includes 120,000 to 150,000 clones, roughly nine tenths seen only once; the top ten take roughly 9%. This sample was taken from a study of control samples from healthy donors and cancer patients. This CDR3 spans 16 amino acids. V shed 5 bases and J shed 0 bases, with 15 bases lying between them. CDR1 is SGDLS and CDR2 is YYNGEE in the germline V gene. The source is a woman in her 30s in good health. The specimen sequenced was blood. The rearrangement uses TRBV9 and TRBJ2-1, with D maybe TRBD2 (6 bases). The CDR3 DNA sequence: TGTGCCAGCAGTGAGGGACTTCTTAGCTCCTACAATGAGCAGTTCTTC. The encoded protein is CASSEGLLSSYNEQFF.